The 14 T cell receptor beta chains below were found in one sample sequenced in a study of radiotherapy plus CTLA-4 blockade in lung cancer. Repertoires were generated with immunoSEQ multiplex PCR, while TCRdb's copy carries only in-frame clones and drops some. The table records tens of thousands of clones, about 88% of them present only once. Here the sequenced sample was peripheral blood, taken from a patient treated with radiotherapy plus ipilimumab. These receptors all come from a human donor with non-small cell lung cancer that progressed on radiotherapy plus ipilimumab.

The V call is TRBV2, the J call TRBJ1-2, with D uncertain. Germline-derived CDR1 and CDR2 are SNHLY and FYNNEI. The CDR3 spans 12 residues. V was shortened by 6 bases and J by 7 bases, with 12 bases between the two germline ends. The chain's CDR3 is CASRPSAFGYTF. CDR3 coding DNA: TGTGCCAGCAGACCGTCGGCCTTTGGCTACACCTTC.

This chain links TRBV30 with TRBJ2-6; weak D call: TRBD2 (5 bases). Germline-derived CDR1 and CDR2 are GTSNPN and SVGIG (reference sequence). Trimming left V 0 bases short and J 0 bases short, with 15 bases between. The CDR3 contains 18 residues. The CDR3 reads CAWSVLPAVPSGANVLTF. The CDR3 DNA follows: TGTGCCTGGAGTGTACTGCCAGCGGTACCCTCTGGGGCCAACGTCCTGACTTTC.

This chain links TRBV19 with TRBJ2-1; TRBD2 matches 14 bases. The CDR3 covers 16 residues. Germline CDR1 is LNHDA and CDR2 is SQIVND (reference sequence). Germline trimming cut 5 bases from V and 5 bases from J; bases unmatched to any gene: 5. CDR3 DNA sequence: TGTGCCAGTAGTCCCGGACTAGCGGGGGGTCACAATGAGCAGTTCTTC. It yields the protein CASSPGLAGGHNEQFF.

The CDR3 loop reads CASSPGNYGYTF. The CDR3 DNA follows: TGTGCTAGCTCCCCGGGCAACTATGGCTACACCTTC. This chain links TRBV12-5 with TRBJ1-2, with D uncertain. Trimming removed 9 bases at V and 2 bases at J, with 10 bases between. CDR1 LGHNT and CDR2 FRNRAP come from the germline V gene. CDR3 length: 12 amino acids.

The V call is TRBV21-1, the J call TRBJ2-1; TRBD1, the table's D call, lacks a check against the DNA. TRBV21-1 is designated a pseudogene. The CDR3 totals 17 residues. The CDR3 reads CASSKAWDSPRGNEQFF. Here the CDR3 DNA reads TGTGCCAGCAGCAAAGCCTGGGACAGCCCTCGGGGGAATGAGCAGTTCTTC.

The J gene is TRBJ1-5, the V gene TRBV15; D remains ambiguous. Trimming cost V 0 bases and J 2 bases, with 5 bases left between them. The germline gives CDR1 LNHNV, CDR2 YYDKDF (reference sequence). The CDR3 spans 14 residues. CDR3 sequence: CATSRDKGNQPQHF. The CDR3, as DNA: TGTGCCACCAGCAGAGATAAGGGCAATCAGCCCCAGCATTTT.

The chain has TRBV9 and TRBJ1-4; D is ambiguous. Trimming removed 0 bases from V and 8 bases from J, with 17 bases in between. The CDR3 has 16 residues. CDR1 and CDR2 (germline): SGDLS, YYNGEE. CDR3: CASSVASGRTPEKLFF. The CDR3 DNA follows: TGTGCCAGCAGCGTAGCATCAGGCAGGACCCCAGAAAAACTGTTTTTT.

The chain combines TRBV11-2 with TRBJ2-1, with 9 bases aligning to TRBD2. CDR1 SGHAT and CDR2 FQNNGV come from the germline V gene. The V gene end was trimmed by 0 bases and the J gene end by 7 bases; junction bases not matched to a gene: 10. The CDR3 sequence is 17 residues long. The CDR3 coding sequence is TGTGCCAGCAGCTTAGAAGTCTCTAGCGGGATTGCGAATGAGCAGTTCTTC. Protein: CASSLEVSSGIANEQFF.

The rearrangement links TRBV19 to TRBJ1-6; D is possibly TRBD1 (5 bases). Germline loops: CDR1 LNHDA, CDR2 SQIVND (reference sequence). The CDR3 runs 15 residues. The germline V and J ends were trimmed by 7 bases and 4 bases, with 14 bases remaining between them. The CDR3 sequence is CASTADINYNSPLHF. The CDR3 bases are TGTGCCAGTACGGCGGACATAAATTATAATTCACCCCTCCACTTT.

The chain is built from TRBV10-3 and TRBJ1-1; D not resolved. With 10 bases removed from V and 3 bases from J, the gap between germline ends came to 15 bases. CDR1 and CDR2 (germline): ENHRY, SYGVKD. The CDR3 has 13 residues. The CDR3 DNA sequence: TGTGCCACCCAATCGACACCTTACACTGAAGCTTTCTTT. This encodes CATQSTPYTEAFF.

This sequence joins TRBV7-2 and TRBJ1-3; 7 nucleotides align to TRBD1. Per the germline V gene, CDR1 is SGHTA and CDR2 is FQGNSA. Germline trimming cut 4 bases from V and 0 bases from J; bases unmatched to any gene: 3. The CDR3 has 15 residues. CDR3 nucleotides: TGTGCCAGCAGCTCCCGGACAGGCTCTGGAAACACCATATATTTT. Translation: CASSSRTGSGNTIYF.

This chain connects TRBV5-1 to TRBJ2-7, with TRBD2 as a possible D gene (6 bases). The germline V gene has CDR1 SGHRS and CDR2 YFSETQ. Trimming took off 1 base at V and 3 bases at J, with 17 bases between the two ends. The CDR3 runs 16 residues. CDR3 sequence reads: CASSLSSGAAGYEQYF. The CDR3 nucleotides read TGCGCCAGCAGCTTGAGTTCCGGGGCAGCGGGCTACGAGCAGTACTTC.

The rearrangement joins TRBV4-1 to TRBJ1-2; D is ambiguous. The CDR3 extends over 14 amino acids. V lost 0 bases and J lost 4, with 9 bases in between. Germline CDR1 and CDR2: MGHRA and YSYEKL. CDR3 DNA: TGCGCCAGCAGCCAAGAGTGGCGTATCTATGGCTACACCTTC. Its protein is CASSQEWRIYGYTF.

The chain joins TRBV21-1 to TRBJ1-1. TRBV21-1 constitutes a pseudogene. This CDR3 has 13 residues. The CDR3 protein is CASSEGQNTEAFF. The CDR3 bases are TGTGCCAGCAGCGAGGGCCAGAACACTGAAGCTTTCTTT.